This record concerns one TCR beta chain sequence. Germline CDR1 is MGHRA and CDR2 is YSYEKL. V gave up 1 base and J gave up 6 bases; unmatched junction bases: 2. CDR3 length: 14 amino acids. Sequencing was performed with immunoSEQ multiplex PCR; in TCRdb, only in-frame clones are kept and a portion is missing. The sample holds around 94,000 clones, about 88% seen once. The data were obtained in a study of control samples from healthy donors and cancer patients. This chain joins TRBV4-1 and TRBJ2-1; TRBD2 agrees at 8 bases. The sequencing sample was made of blood. The sequence was collected from a woman aged 45-65 years in good health. Here the CDR3 reads CASSQASGPNEQFF. CDR3 in DNA: TGCGCCAGCAGCCAAGCTAGCGGGCCCAATGAGCAGTTCTTC.